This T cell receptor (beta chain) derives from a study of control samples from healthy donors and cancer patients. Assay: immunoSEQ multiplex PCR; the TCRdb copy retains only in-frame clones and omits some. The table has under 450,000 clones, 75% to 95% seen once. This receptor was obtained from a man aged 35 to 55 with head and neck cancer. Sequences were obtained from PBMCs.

The CDR3 DNA reads TGTGCCTGGACCCTTACCCCAGGTACTGAAGCTTTCTTT. This encodes CAWTLTPGTEAFF. The chain has TRBV30 and TRBJ1-1; D unclear. This CDR3 spans 13 amino acids. The V end was cut by 4 bases, the J end by 5 bases, with 14 bases between. Germline V lookup: CDR1 GTSNPN, CDR2 SVGIG (reference sequence). The full variable domain, rest sourced from reference TRBV30 and TRBJ1-1, is SQTIHQWPATLVQPVGSPLSLECTVEGTSNPNLYWYRQAAGRGLQLLFYSVGIGQISSEVPQNLSASRPQDRQFILSSKKLLLSDSGFYLCAWTLTPGTEAFFGQGTRLTVV.